The 3 T cell receptor beta chains given below trace back to one sample, sequenced in a study of cytomegalovirus exposure and HLA in healthy donors. Vbeta (60) and Jbeta (13) primers were used in the PCR. Clones were read by immunoSEQ multiplex PCR, and TCRdb kept only the in-frame ones, dropping some. The sample holds about 160,000 clones, 65% to 85% seen once. Sequencing input: PBMCs. The receptors here all came from a male donor in good health and CMV-seropositive.

This clone was detected only once. CDR3 protein: CASSERGEKLFF. CDR3 bases: TGTGCCAGCAGTGAGCGGGGGGAAAAACTGTTTTTT. The rearrangement links TRBV6-1 to TRBJ1-4; perhaps TRBD1 as D (5 bases). Trimming removed 3 bases from V and 8 bases from J, with 7 bases in between. Germline lookup yields CDR1 MNHNS and CDR2 SASEGT. This CDR3 spans 12 amino acids.

This chain joins TRBV10-3 and TRBJ2-1; TRBD2 is a possible D gene (5 bases). Trimming removed 5 bases from V and 4 bases from J, with 12 bases in between. The CDR3 is made up of 14 amino acids. CDR1 is ENHRY, CDR2 SYGVKD, per germline. The CDR3 spells CAISRPGTYNEQFF. CDR3 sequence (DNA): TGTGCCATCAGTCGGCCGGGAACGTACAATGAGCAGTTCTTC.

This clone showed up just a few times. V is TRBV9 and J is TRBJ2-5; 9 bases map to TRBD2. Germline loops: CDR1 SGDLS, CDR2 YYNGEE. Losses at the gene ends were 3 bases for V and 5 bases for J; bases not matched to a gene: 5. This CDR3 region has 14 residues. The CDR3 sequence: CASSGSGRRETQYF. The CDR3, as DNA: TGTGCCAGCAGCGGCAGCGGGAGGAGGGAGACCCAGTACTTC. Full variable domain (remainder filled in from reference TRBV9 and TRBJ2-5): DSGVTQTPKHLITATGQRVTLRCSPRSGDLSVYWYQQSLDQGLQFLIQYYNGEERAKGNILERFSAQQFPDLHSELNLSSLELGDSALYFCASSGSGRRETQYFGPGTRLLVL.